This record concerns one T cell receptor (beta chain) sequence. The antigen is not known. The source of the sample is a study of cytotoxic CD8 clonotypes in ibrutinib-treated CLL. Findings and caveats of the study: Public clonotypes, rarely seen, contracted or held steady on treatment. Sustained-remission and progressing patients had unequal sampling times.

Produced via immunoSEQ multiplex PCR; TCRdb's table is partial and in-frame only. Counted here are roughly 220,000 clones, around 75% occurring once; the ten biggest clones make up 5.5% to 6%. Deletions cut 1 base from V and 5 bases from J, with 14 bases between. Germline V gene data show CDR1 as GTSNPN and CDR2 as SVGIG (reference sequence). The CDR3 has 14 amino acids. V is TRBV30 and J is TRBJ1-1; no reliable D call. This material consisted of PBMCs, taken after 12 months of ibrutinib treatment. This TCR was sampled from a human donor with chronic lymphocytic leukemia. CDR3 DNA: TGTGCCTGGAGTGAAGAGAGGGTGGGGACTGAAGCTTTCTTT. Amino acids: CAWSEERVGTEAFF.